A single T cell receptor (beta chain) is shown here with its context. This CDR3 is 15 amino acids long. Germline loops: CDR1 MDHEN, CDR2 SYDVKM. V gave up 6 bases and J gave up 6 bases; unmatched junction bases: 12. Authors' analysis steps: Cell counts per sample came from amplifying reference gene primers. Only in-frame clones appear in the TCRdb table, and some are missing; sequencing was by immunoSEQ multiplex PCR. That table gives V, J and clone size, and the DNA gave D and trimming. The sample shows approximately 230,000 clones, about 90% of them seen only once. This study enrolled people aged 18 to 89 from approximately 24 US geographic areas. Cohort placement rested on clinical history that participants reported themselves. This sample is part of a study of blood T cell repertoires in COVID-19. Background on the study: COVID-19 samples collected from the United States, Italy and Spain covered acute and convalescent phases.

The clonotype comes from a young woman who had recovered from COVID-19. V usage is TRBV28 and J usage is TRBJ1-1, with 8 bases that match TRBD1. Input material: PBMCs or T cells enriched from blood (not recorded which). CDR3 amino acids: CASRPRQGTPPEAFF. The CDR3 region has the DNA TGTGCCAGCAGACCCCGACAGGGGACGCCACCTGAAGCTTTCTTT.